The sequence of this T cell receptor (beta chain) was determined in a study of shared clonotypes between healthy human individuals. After removal of 2 bases from V and 4 bases from J, the junction contained 5 bases not matched to a gene. Germline V lookup: CDR1 SGHDN, CDR2 FVKESK. This CDR3 has 14 residues. Profiled with immunoSEQ multiplex PCR; TCRdb holds only in-frame clones, not every one. The data contain 1.5 million to 1.9 million clones, 98% of them singletons. This sequence joins TRBV14 and TRBJ2-7; 7 bases agree with TRBD1. Material: naive CD4+ T cells sorted from blood. This sample's subset: CD45RA+ positively selected. This TCR derives from a man in his thirties or forties in good health. The CDR3, as DNA: TGTGCCAGCAGCCAAAGGACAGGCCGATACGAGCAGTACTTC. Translated, it gives CASSQRTGRYEQYF.